This TCR beta chain comes out of a study of T cell responses to AZD1222 COVID-19 vaccine. General study findings and limits: Targeting of unmutated variant regions was reportedly seen in nearly half of spike-specific TCRs. The donor cohort was predominantly white British with a female majority, and clonal diversity may have been underestimated. Seropositive status at baseline applied to only a handful of AZD1222 recipients. The breadth and depth of Spike-specific TCRs increased once two AZD1222 doses had been given.

Method: immunoSEQ multiplex PCR; TCRdb's copy keeps in-frame clones and lacks some. Among approximately 120,000 clones listed, 88% were seen once. V shed 5 bases and J 6 bases; nucleotides not matched to a gene: 11. Germline V gene data show CDR1 as SGHTA and CDR2 as FQGNSA. The length of the CDR3 is 16 residues. Comments on this clone: The antigen remains unidentified. This could be a read error, since a much larger clone is one nucleotide away.

The chain carries TRBV7-2 and TRBJ2-1; 9 bases are a match to TRBD2. The sequence derives from an adult in good health. The sequences come from peripheral blood, collected on day 0 of MenACWY control vaccination. The CDR3 DNA reads TGTGCCAGCAGCGCCCGGGGCGGGGGGGCTAGCAATGAGCAGTTCTTC. Translation: CASSARGGGASNEQFF.